This T cell receptor (beta chain) derives from a study of beta chain features in type 1 diabetes. Regarding the study as a whole: It was among patients, rather than healthy donors, that naive, central memory and Treg TCRB repertoires appeared more similar.

Isolated RNA was reverse transcribed in full, so expressed TCRB transcripts were sequenced. Using immunoSEQ multiplex PCR, the repertoire was profiled, and TCRdb retains in-frame clones only, with some absent. This table has over 700,000 clones, 15% to 20% appearing once. Once sorted, every population was more than 95% pure. Germline V lookup: CDR1 MDHEN, CDR2 SYDVKM. There are 16 residues in the CDR3. Trimming took off 5 bases at V and 5 bases at J, with 19 bases between the two ends. Remarks on this clone: Its target is not known.

This TCR was sampled from a woman between 18 and 29 years old in good health. Sequencing input: naive CD4+ T cells from blood. The J gene is TRBJ2-1, the V gene TRBV28; perhaps TRBD2 as D (7 bases). The chain's CDR3 is CASSLRGLADNNEQFF. The CDR3 DNA is TGTGCCAGCAGTCTCCGGGGGCTAGCGGACAACAATGAGCAGTTCTTC.